This T cell receptor beta chain was sequenced during a study of cytomegalovirus exposure and HLA in healthy donors (dated by TCRdb to about 2017). In terms of the full investigation: An earlier analysis of roughly 500 of the donors reported 250 to 300 Gb of sequence data and 95 million to 140 million unique TCR beta sequences obtained from some 170 million T cells. An early release that covered 500 to 800 HLA-typed donors contained approximately 300 gigabases of sequencing data and 75 million to 100 million unique TCR sequences. Of the roughly 410 genotyped donors, roughly 80% were placed in the genetic ancestry cluster associated with self-reported Caucasian donors. The study was designed to test whether signatures of past pathogen exposure could be identified by cataloging public T cell receptors. The study profiled the T cell repertoires of under 850 subjects by immunosequencing and related them to cytomegalovirus serostatus. Along with the roughly 710-subject first cohort, a separate validation cohort of over a hundred different subjects was used. High-throughput TCR immunosequencing, statistical association of individual TCRs with disease status, and machine learning were combined to predict cytomegalovirus infection status. A later analysis re-analyzed previously published TCR beta repertoires from about 730 donors and added high-resolution HLA genotyping to study TCR occurrence patterns. Rather than drawing on any new phenotypic data, the later analysis identified candidate immune exposures from TCR beta sequences and the way those sequences occurred across donors. An earlier analysis of several hundred of the donors applied high-throughput TCR beta sequencing to assess whether each TCR beta V gene segment acted as functional or pseudogenic. Donor age, sex, ethnicity and CMV serostatus were collected together with the repertoire data. A later genetic analysis used genome-wide SNP genotypes for about 60% of the roughly 700 donors, treating that subset as a discovery cohort. Every discovery cohort repertoire had been produced on one sequencing platform. Both class I and class II loci were covered by HLA typing, at four-digit resolution. Typing coverage varied by locus: about 620-640 donors for A, B, C, DRB1 and DQB1; some 520 for DQA1; nearly 610 for DPA1; approximately 470 for DPB1. Roughly 5 DR-DQ haplotypes were handled as single units for association and clustering because linkage in the cohort was strong. On average, 235,054 unique TCR beta nucleotide sequences were sequenced per donor among about 400 genotyped donors of the cohort, with roughly a sixth of those sequences being non-productive. The study at large found these results: Because some donors lacked HLA typing at each locus, the association tests relied only on the typed subset. In a later analysis, HLA-associated TCR beta chains were found to be more clonally expanded and to have lower generation probabilities than equally common non-associated chains. In both the original and validation cohorts, the classifier was reported to diagnose cytomegalovirus status with high specificity and sensitivity. Strong co-occurrence of HLA alleles, especially DR and DQ, made assigning TCR associations to individual alleles difficult. In a later analysis, the rate of TCR association differed among HLA loci, with DRB1 alleles having the most associated TCRs and HLA-C alleles having the fewest. CMV serostatus was the only immune exposure information available for the cohort. In the study, approximately 150 TCR beta chains were listed as associated with cytomegalovirus. Presence/absence analyses assumed roughly uniform sequencing depth across donors, an assumption that may not hold. A further reported finding was that TCR beta sequences accurately predicted the HLA-A and HLA-B alleles for most subjects in the first cohort. A later genetic analysis associated a missense DCLRE1C variant with V-gene and J-gene trimming of TCR beta chains, and an independent cohort replicated the association. Several of the top co-occurrence clusters appeared to be linked to parvovirus B19, influenza, CMV and Epstein-Barr virus, according to a later analysis. In an earlier analysis of roughly 500 of the donors, most TCR beta V segments appeared in productive rearrangements about 90% or about 30% of the time, broadly matching IMGT annotations. Some IMGT-functional V segments, including TRBV6-2 and TRBV6-3, could not be told apart with the 87-base-pair reads, so those segments were excluded. A later analysis associated 15,000 or so TCR beta sequences with specific HLA alleles at a false discovery rate of 0.05. A few of the identified cytomegalovirus-associated TCR beta chains were confirmed in vitro to be specific for cytomegalovirus antigens. A group of highly shared sequence variants was considered likely to be a technical artifact of the sequencing pipeline. Seventeen rarely observed V segments, including chromosome 9 orphons, were excluded from the earlier analysis of a few hundred of the donors because counts were too low. Across donors, most TCR sequences were observed very rarely, whereas some public TCRs were present in many individuals. According to a later analysis, most CMV-associated TCR beta chains appeared to be HLA-restricted, and the HLA associations seemed to be driven largely by CMV exposure. In this cohort, only TCR beta chains were sequenced, and detectable features were limited by the absence of alpha or paired-chain data. According to a later genetic analysis, donors in an Asian-associated ancestry cluster had fewer N-insertions in productive TCRs than the approximately 630-donor mean. According to the authors, the approach could potentially be generalized to other disease states and immunological phenotypes. Correlated functional status among segregating V segments might be attributable to linkage disequilibrium, but an unknown experimental factor could not be ruled out.

This clone came up a few times. Its antigen remains undetermined. Base-call qualities are not available, and no considerably larger clone is one nucleotide away. The cohort was made up of roughly 670 healthy bone marrow donors. All cohort members were sampled while nominally healthy, although unrecorded immune exposures were likely present. The donor was CMV seronegative and was included in the group of a few hundred seronegative cohort members. Every donor gave a peripheral blood sample, and the peripheral blood mononuclear cells from that sample were used for TCR beta sequencing. The Qiagen DNeasy Blood Extraction Kit was used to extract genomic DNA from the blood cell samples. Receptor amplification or capture employed the immunoSEQ multiplex PCR assay. A mixture of 60 forward primers for TCR Vbeta segments and 13 reverse primers for TCR Jbeta segments was used in the multiplex PCR. Amplification of the CDR3 region of rearranged TCR beta genes was performed with a multiplex PCR assay on genomic DNA. On the Illumina HiSeq System, the amplified TCR beta libraries were sequenced as 87-base-pair reads. Processing in the source paper ran as follows. Across the 700 or so repertoires, a later analysis counted 80 million or so unique TCR beta chains, approximately 12 million of which were shared by at least two donors. Raw reads were error-corrected and collapsed into unique sequences by a nearest-neighbor algorithm in which closely related sequences were merged to remove PCR and sequencing errors. Alignment of CDR3 sequences to IMGT reference sequences was used to assign V, D and J gene segments. For a sequence to be retained, a match of at least six nucleotides was required to both a V gene segment and a J gene segment. Rearrangements were classified as productive when the CDR3 lacked stop codons and remained in frame with V and J, and all other rearrangements were classified as non-productive. CDR3 was defined according to IMGT convention as the region running from the second conserved V-encoded cysteine to the conserved J-encoded phenylalanine. The earlier analysis of some 550 of the donors excluded any sequence lacking an unambiguous match to a single V gene segment. An earlier analysis of approximately 590 of the donors classified V segments as functional when productive rearrangements were above 56.7% and as segregating when the standard deviation between donors was above 5%. To diagnose cytomegalovirus status from the catalog of TCR beta chain sequences, a statistical classification framework was built. V and J gene assignment, in a later analysis, came from comparing TCR nucleotide sequences with IMGT/GENE-DB human TR gene sequences. A later analysis assigned CDR3 sequences and most-parsimonious VDJ recombination scenarios with the TCRdist pipeline. In a later analysis, each TCR beta chain was defined by its CDR3 amino acid sequence together with its V-gene family, and reads without a unique V-gene family were excluded. To address suspected cross-contamination and a sequencing artifact, a later analysis removed a few hundred highly shared, low-generation-probability nucleotide sequences. A later analysis calculated a clonal expansion index for each public chain from normalized within-repertoire ranks of inferred template counts. In a later analysis, generation probabilities were computed using a VDJ recombination model fitted to out-of-frame rearrangements, and the results were checked against IGoR. A later analysis scored TCR-TCR, TCR-HLA and TCR-CMV co-occurrence with hypergeometric tests, applying a repertoire-size bias correction to TCR pairs. To estimate false discovery rates, a later analysis permuted the HLA or CMV assignments 20 times. A later analysis grouped co-occurring TCRs with DBSCAN, adding TCRdist sequence similarity when clustering within HLA-allele-positive subsets. Repertoires with fewer than 30,000 or more than 120,000 public chains, plus five repertoires with anomalous nucleotide sharing, were excluded from co-occurrence clustering. This immuneACCESS table, as held by TCRdb, lists in-frame sequences with V and J called but not all clones. Of the missing ones, under half trace to an unresolved V gene in checked studies; the others have no known cause. V, J and clone size are taken as reported in that table, and D and trimming were inferred from the DNA itself. The sample table shows approximately 120,000 clones, and under 85% are seen once. Approximately 8.4% of the sample lies in the top ten.

From cysteine to phenylalanine, the CDR3 is 16 amino acids long. The CDR3 DNA has 48 bases and is translated from base 1. The germline V gene (reference sequence) provides CDR1 SEHNR and CDR2 FQNEAQ. V loses 1 base at its end and J loses 4 bases; junction bases beyond the gene matches: 7. The sample consisted of PBMCs. The TCR was taken from a man aged 35 to 55 in good health and CMV-seronegative. The chain links TRBV7-9 with TRBJ2-3; TRBD1 fits 8 bases in the junction. The nucleotide sequence is TGTGCCAGCAGCTTAGAGCTGGAGACAGGGGCAGATACGCAGTATTTT. It encodes CASSLELETGADTQYF.